These 18 T cell receptor beta chains originate from one sample sequenced in a study of blood T cell repertoires in COVID-19. Sequenced by immunoSEQ multiplex PCR; TCRdb stores in-frame clones only, minus some. The data contain approximately 450,000 clones, around 91% of them seen just once; the ten biggest clones take up roughly 1.1%. Sequenced: PBMCs or T cells enriched from blood (not recorded which). The receptors derive from a man in his thirties or forties who had recovered from COVID-19.

V usage is TRBV28 and J usage is TRBJ2-7; 10 nucleotides line up with TRBD2. This CDR3 has 18 residues. Per germline, CDR1 MDHEN and CDR2 SYDVKM. Trimming removed 6 bases from V and 4 bases from J; junction bases left unmatched: 18. CDR3 in amino acids: CASSRRASGSSKRYEQYF. The CDR3 coding sequence is TGTGCCAGCAGCCGGAGGGCTAGCGGGAGCTCCAAACGTTACGAGCAGTACTTC.

J is TRBJ2-1 and V is TRBV6-5; 9 bases match TRBD2. The CDR3 consists of 16 residues. The ends lost 0 bases at V and 4 bases at J; junction bases unmatched: 4. Per germline, CDR1 MNHEY and CDR2 SVGAGI. CDR3 sequence: CASSYSALAGYNEQFF. CDR3 nucleotide sequence: TGTGCCAGCAGTTACTCGGCCCTAGCGGGGTACAATGAGCAGTTCTTC.

Written as DNA, the CDR3 is TGCGCCAGCAGTCCGGGACTAGCGGGAGTAGAGTCTGAGCAGTTCTTC. Translating it yields CASSPGLAGVESEQFF. The chain recombines TRBV10-1 with TRBJ2-1, with TRBD2 matching 14 bases. Per the germline V gene, CDR1 is WNHNN and CDR2 is SYGVQD (reference sequence). The V gene end was trimmed by 5 bases and the J gene end by 9 bases; junction bases not matched to a gene: 9. This CDR3 contains 16 residues.

The V gene is TRBV19, the J gene TRBJ1-1; TRBD1 might be the D (6 bases). The CDR3 is 14 amino acids. Germline V lookup: CDR1 LNHDA, CDR2 SQIVND (reference sequence). V lost 5 bases and J lost 3, with 13 bases in between. The CDR3: CASSSPGADTEAFF. For the CDR3, the DNA is TGTGCCAGTAGTTCCCCAGGGGCGGACACTGAAGCTTTCTTT.

V usage is TRBV11-2 and J usage is TRBJ2-2; D perhaps matches TRBD2 (5 bases). The CDR3 extends over 14 amino acids. Trimming pared 8 bases from V and 7 bases from J, leaving 17 bases between. The germline CDR1 and CDR2 sequences are SGHAT and FQNNGV. CDR3 residues: CASYQGSEIGELFF. CDR3 nucleotides: TGTGCCAGCTATCAAGGTAGCGAAATCGGGGAGCTGTTTTTT. Drawing the rest from reference TRBV11-2 and TRBJ2-2, the complete variable domain is EAGVAQSPRYKIIEKRQSVAFWCNPISGHATLYWYQQILGQGPKLLIQFQNNGVVDDSQLPKDRFSAERLKGVDSTLKIQPAKLEDSAVYLCASYQGSEIGELFFGEGSRLTVL.

This sequence joins TRBV28 and TRBJ1-2; 7 nucleotides agree with TRBD1. CDR3 size: 11 residues. The junction had 1 base not matched to a gene; V was cut back by 5 bases and J by 7 bases. Germline V gene sequence: CDR1 MDHEN, CDR2 SYDVKM. The CDR3 DNA reads TGTGCCAGCAGTGACAGGGTTGGCTACACCTTC. Amino acid sequence: CASSDRVGYTF.

The CDR3 DNA follows: TGCGTCATCCGAGGCACGACCGGTCTTTCTTACTCTGGGGCCAACGTCCTGACTTTC. Translated, it gives CVIRGTTGLSYSGANVLTF. The chain recombines TRBV10-1 with TRBJ2-6; D remains ambiguous. CDR1 and CDR2 from the germline V gene are WNHNN and SYGVQD (reference sequence). The CDR3 contains 19 residues.

CDR3 sequence: CASSERPGLAGGYKNIQYF. In nucleotides, the CDR3 is TGTGCCAGCAGTGAAAGGCCGGGACTAGCGGGAGGGTACAAAAACATTCAGTACTTC. The rearrangement links TRBV6-1 to TRBJ2-4; 16 bases agree with TRBD2. Germline loops: CDR1 MNHNS, CDR2 SASEGT. J lost 3 bases, V lost 2 bases, and 7 bases had no gene match. This CDR3 spans 19 amino acids.

The rearrangement uses TRBV10-2 and TRBJ1-6; TRBD1 might be the D (6 bases). The CDR3 runs to 15 residues. V lost 5 bases and J lost 7, with 15 bases in between. Germline assignment: CDR1 WSHSY and CDR2 SAAADI. CDR3 DNA sequence: TGCGCCAGCAGTCCCTCCGGACAGCTAAATTCACCCCTCCACTTT. It codes for CASSPSGQLNSPLHF.

The rearrangement uses TRBV5-6 and TRBJ1-6; D not certain. CDR1 is SGHDT and CDR2 is YYEEEE in the germline V gene. Trimming pared 0 bases from V and 10 bases from J, leaving 5 bases between. This CDR3 has 12 residues. This CDR3 is CASSLGVSPLHF. Written as DNA, the CDR3 is TGTGCCAGCAGCTTGGGTGTATCACCCCTCCACTTT. Filled out from reference TRBV5-6 and TRBJ1-6, the complete variable domain reads DAGVTQSPTHLIKTRGQQVTLRCSPKSGHDTVSWYQQALGQGPQFIFQYYEEEERQRGNFPDRFSGHQFPNYSSELNVNALLLGDSALYLCASSLGVSPLHFGNGTRLTVT.

The chain has TRBV5-1 and TRBJ1-2; D is perhaps TRBD1 (5 bases). The CDR3 covers 14 residues. With 5 bases removed from V and 4 bases from J, the gap between germline ends came to 15 bases. Per germline, CDR1 SGHRS and CDR2 YFSETQ. The CDR3 is CASRPAGLSYGYTF. The CDR3 nucleotides read TGCGCCAGCAGGCCCGCGGGACTGAGCTATGGCTACACCTTC.

The chain uses TRBV6-5 and TRBJ2-7; D might be TRBD1 (5 bases). V was pared by 5 bases and J by 6 bases, with 11 bases between. Germline V gene lookup returns CDR1 MNHEY and CDR2 SVGAGI. The CDR3 has 12 amino acids. The CDR3 spells CASSPQGGEQYF. The CDR3 DNA reads as TGTGCCAGCAGTCCCCAGGGTGGCGAGCAGTACTTC.

This clone was seen only once. This chain links TRBV7-2 with TRBJ2-7, with TRBD2 matching over 13 bases. This CDR3 spans 18 amino acids. CDR1 SGHTA and CDR2 FQGNSA come from the germline V gene. The junction had 5 bases not matched to a gene; V was cut back by 0 bases and J by 0 bases. This CDR3 is CASSLAPGLAGPSYEQYF. Written as DNA, the CDR3 is TGTGCCAGCAGCTTAGCCCCGGGACTAGCGGGACCCTCCTACGAGCAGTACTTC.

The gene calls are TRBV3-1 (or the pseudogene TRBV3-2) and TRBJ2-2; 12 bases line up with TRBD1. This CDR3 spans 16 amino acids. V was pared by 1 base and J by 7 bases, with 4 bases of the junction left unmatched. The germline gives CDR1 LGHDT, CDR2 YNNKEL (reference sequence). CDR3: CASSQAGQGAGGELFF. CDR3 coding DNA: TGTGCCAGCAGCCAAGCGGGACAGGGGGCAGGCGGGGAGCTGTTTTTT.

The chain employs TRBV5-4 and TRBJ2-7; possibly TRBD2 for D (5 bases). Germline CDR1 reads SGHNT; CDR2 reads YYREEE (reference sequence). This CDR3 is built from 12 residues. V dropped 2 bases and J dropped 5 bases, with 8 bases sitting between them. CDR3 loop: CASSFAGHEQYF. The CDR3 DNA sequence: TGTGCCAGCAGCTTTGCGGGCCACGAGCAGTACTTC.

This sequence joins TRBV3-1 (or the pseudogene TRBV3-2) and TRBJ2-7, with D possibly TRBD2 on 5 matching bases. CDR3 length: 15 residues. Trimming left V 3 bases short and J 0 bases short, with 12 bases between. The germline V gene has CDR1 LGHDT and CDR2 YNNKEL (reference sequence). The CDR3 is CASSHLSGASYEQYF. As DNA, the CDR3 is TGTGCCAGCAGCCATCTCAGCGGAGCCTCCTACGAGCAGTACTTC.

The chain recombines TRBV7-6 with TRBJ2-7; D possibly corresponds to TRBD2 (5 bases). Germline V lookup: CDR1 SGHVS, CDR2 FNYEAQ. There are 12 residues in the CDR3. The germline V and J ends were trimmed by 2 bases and 7 bases, with 9 bases remaining between them. The CDR3 region is CASSLRGLEQYF. The CDR3 DNA reads TGTGCCAGCAGCTTAAGAGGGTTGGAGCAGTACTTC.

The V and J genes are TRBV9 and TRBJ1-1, with TRBD1 matching 8 bases. The V and J ends lost 4 bases and 6 bases, in that order; junction bases with no gene match: 8. The V gene's germline CDR1 is SGDLS and CDR2 YYNGEE. The CDR3 covers 14 residues. The CDR3 loop is CASSTGQGRAEAFF. The CDR3 DNA reads as TGTGCCAGCAGCACAGGACAGGGACGGGCTGAAGCTTTCTTT.